What follows describes a single T cell receptor beta chain. Its antigen remains unknown. The PCR employed 60 Vbeta primers together with 13 Jbeta primers. Sequencing used immunoSEQ multiplex PCR; TCRdb keeps in-frame clones, though not all of them. Seen here are about 140,000 clones, roughly four fifths observed once, and the top ten hold approximately 2%. The J segment lost 4 bases and the V segment lost 2 bases, leaving 0 bases of the junction unmatched. Germline V gene sequence: CDR1 SEHNR, CDR2 FQNEAQ (reference sequence). This CDR3 has 13 amino acids. These data are taken from a study of cytomegalovirus exposure and HLA in healthy donors. Notes on the study in general: A later analysis reported that several of the most significant clusters appeared to be linked to common viral pathogens, among them Epstein-Barr virus.

Sequenced material: PBMCs. The TCR sequence derives from a woman in her 40s in good health and CMV-seronegative. The V gene is TRBV7-9, the J gene TRBJ1-1, with TRBD1 matching over 8 bases. The CDR3 nucleotides read TGTGCCAGCAGCTTAACAGGGGGCACTGAAGCTTTCTTT. Amino acids: CASSLTGGTEAFF.